This TCR beta chain comes out of a study of blood T cell repertoires in COVID-19. On the study more broadly: The origin of the acute and convalescent COVID-19 samples was the United States, Italy and Spain. PBMCs, B-cell-depleted T cells, or T cells provided the cDNA or gDNA that made up the material.

As handled by the study authors: For nucleated cells, counts were estimated from reference gene primer amplification. Profiled with immunoSEQ multiplex PCR; TCRdb holds only in-frame clones, not every one. The V and J calls and clone size are taken from that table; D and trimming were inferred from the DNA. This table holds 240,000 or so clones, 86% found once. The CDR3 is 16 amino acids. Unmatched junction bases numbered 9, after V lost 4 bases and J lost 4 bases. Germline V gene sequence: CDR1 MNHEY, CDR2 SMNVEV (reference sequence). The chain has TRBV27 and TRBJ2-1; TRBD1 agrees at 8 bases. This sequence was found in a man older than 75 with acute or convalescent COVID-19. The sequenced sample consisted of peripheral blood. CDR3 bases: TGTGCCAGCAGTTCCGACAGGGGTTACGGTTACAATGAGCAGTTCTTC. This translates into CASSSDRGYGYNEQFF.